One and the same sample provided the 25 T cell receptor beta chains below, sequenced in a study of CD8 T cells in ankylosing spondylitis. Using its own MiXCR run on the 5' RACE reads, TCRdb lists one record per CDR3 protein. The sample has approximately 350,000 distinct CDR3 sequences; 20% are singletons. Sequenced material: blood, either unsorted or a sorted T cell fraction (not recorded which). All receptors come from a male donor with ankylosing spondylitis or in good health (not recorded which).

The chain couples TRBV2 to TRBJ2-7, with unresolved D. Germline CDR1 is SNHLY and CDR2 is FYNNEI. V shed 11 bases and J shed 0 bases, with 14 bases lying between them. The CDR3 sequence is 13 residues long. CDR3 bases: TGTGCCTATTGGCGGCTGAACTCCTACGAGCAGTACTTC. It encodes CAYWRLNSYEQYF.

V is TRBV28 and J is TRBJ2-7, with D maybe TRBD1 (5 bases). Germline lookup yields CDR1 MDHEN and CDR2 SYDVKM. Trimming took off 5 bases at V and 7 bases at J, with 18 bases between the two ends. This CDR3 is 14 amino acids long. The CDR3 DNA follows: TGTGCCAGCAGTCCCACAGGCAGGGTAGGAGAGCAGTACTTC. Translated, it gives CASSPTGRVGEQYF. Drawing the rest from reference TRBV28 and TRBJ2-7, the complete variable domain is DVKVTQSSRYLVKRTGEKVFLECVQDMDHENMFWYRQDPGLGLRLIYFSYDVKMKEKGDIPEGYSVSREKKERFSLILESASTNQTSMYLCASSPTGRVGEQYFGPGTRLTVT.

V and J are TRBV20-1 and TRBJ2-7, with 12 bases fitting TRBD1. Losses at the gene ends were 6 bases for V and 6 bases for J; bases not matched to a gene: 9. The CDR3 totals 14 residues. Per germline, CDR1 DFQATT and CDR2 SNEGSKA (reference sequence). The CDR3 protein is CSARFRDRGLEQYF. The CDR3 DNA is TGCAGTGCCCGATTCCGGGACAGGGGGCTCGAGCAGTACTTC.

V usage is TRBV29-1 and J usage is TRBJ2-1; 7 bases map to TRBD1. CDR3 length: 16 amino acids. V trimming: 2 bases; J trimming: 2 bases; junction bases outside the gene matches: 9. Germline assignment: CDR1 SQVTM and CDR2 ANQGSEA. The chain's CDR3 is CSVETWDSEAYNEQFF. CDR3 coding DNA: TGCAGCGTTGAAACTTGGGACAGTGAGGCCTACAATGAGCAGTTCTTC.

Only a few counts were recorded for this clonotype. This chain uses TRBV6-5 with TRBJ2-1; D is undetermined. V was trimmed by 0 bases and J by 8 bases, leaving 8 bases between them. The germline gives CDR1 MNHEY, CDR2 SVGAGI. The CDR3 sequence is 13 residues long. The DNA for the CDR3 is TGTGCCAGCAGTTACTCGGCACCCGATGAGCAGTTCTTC. Protein sequence: CASSYSAPDEQFF.

V usage is TRBV28 and J usage is TRBJ1-5, with 8 bases lining up with TRBD1. The CDR3 spans 15 residues. The V gene end was trimmed by 3 bases and the J gene end by 1 base; junction bases not matched to a gene: 2. Germline V gene sequence: CDR1 MDHEN, CDR2 SYDVKM. The CDR3: CASSLGQASNQPQHF. CDR3 coding DNA: TGTGCCAGCAGTTTGGGACAGGCCAGCAATCAGCCCCAGCATTTT. Based on the CDR3 plus reference TRBV28 and TRBJ1-5, the full variable domain is DVKVTQSSRYLVKRTGEKVFLECVQDMDHENMFWYRQDPGLGLRLIYFSYDVKMKEKGDIPEGYSVSREKKERFSLILESASTNQTSMYLCASSLGQASNQPQHFGDGTRLSIL.

The sample holds a few counts of this clonotype. The chain carries TRBV10-3 and TRBJ2-6, with 8 bases fitting TRBD2. The CDR3 contains 17 residues. Germline CDR1 and CDR2: ENHRY and SYGVKD. Trimming at V came to 2 bases and at J to 0 bases, leaving 3 bases not matched to a gene. CDR3 residues: CAISEGLAPSGANVLTF. CDR3 coding DNA: TGTGCCATCAGTGAGGGACTAGCTCCCTCTGGGGCCAACGTCCTGACTTTC.

This clonotype has a single count. The J gene is TRBJ2-2, the V gene TRBV7-9; D remains unclear. Germline CDR1 and CDR2: SEHNR and FQNEAQ (reference sequence). With 5 bases removed from V and 1 base from J, the gap between germline ends came to 14 bases. This CDR3 has 16 amino acids. CDR3 residues: CASSPPKGENTGELFF. The CDR3 DNA reads TGTGCCAGCAGCCCTCCGAAGGGCGAGAACACCGGGGAGCTGTTTTTT.

This chain links TRBV15 with TRBJ1-1; no firm D call. Germline V gene lookup returns CDR1 LNHNV and CDR2 YYDKDF (reference sequence). Trimming removed 0 bases from V and 4 bases from J, with 9 bases in between. This CDR3 has 14 residues. The CDR3 region has the DNA TGTGCCACCAGCAGAGATCAGACAAGCACTGAAGCTTTCTTT. Its protein product is CATSRDQTSTEAFF.

This clonotype was observed a handful of times. The chain has TRBV9 and TRBJ1-2; D might be TRBD1 (5 bases). The CDR3 has 15 residues. The germline V gene has CDR1 SGDLS and CDR2 YYNGEE. Trimming removed 3 bases from V and 6 bases from J, with 18 bases in between. The CDR3 here is CASSAGRGERDGYTF. The CDR3 bases are TGTGCCAGCAGCGCGGGACGGGGAGAGAGGGATGGCTACACCTTC.

CDR3 sequence (DNA): TGCAGCGTTCTTAGCCGGGGCCAAGAGACCCAGTACTTC. Protein sequence: CSVLSRGQETQYF. The V and J genes are TRBV29-1 and TRBJ2-5; possible D gene TRBD2, 5 bases. The CDR3 has 13 residues. Germline loops: CDR1 SQVTM, CDR2 ANQGSEA. V lost 5 bases and J lost 1, with 11 bases in between.

This CDR3 is CASSYSSQYYEQYF. CDR3 nucleotides: TGTGCCAGCAGTTACTCGTCGCAGTACTACGAGCAGTACTTC. This sequence joins TRBV6-5 and TRBJ2-7; no definite D call. Germline V gene sequence: CDR1 MNHEY, CDR2 SVGAGI. Trimming took off 0 bases at V and 3 bases at J, with 9 bases between the two ends. This CDR3 region has 14 residues.

The sample holds a few counts of this clonotype. The V gene is TRBV24-1, the J gene TRBJ2-2, with 7 bases aligning to TRBD1. The CDR3 covers 17 residues. V lost 4 bases and J lost 0; bases outside the gene matches: 7. Germline CDR1 and CDR2: KGHDR and SFDVKD. The CDR3 is CATSEVTGQTNTGELFF. The CDR3 coding sequence is TGTGCCACCAGTGAGGTTACGGGACAGACGAACACCGGGGAGCTGTTTTTT.

The chain carries TRBV5-5 and TRBJ2-1; the D is unclear. Trimming shortened V by 2 bases and J by 0 bases, and 9 bases separated the two germline ends. This CDR3 region has 15 residues. Germline V gives CDR1 SGHKS, CDR2 YYEKEE (reference sequence). CDR3 residues: CASSFYPSSYNEQFF. The CDR3 DNA follows: TGTGCCAGCAGCTTTTACCCCAGCTCCTACAATGAGCAGTTCTTC.

This clonotype occurred a few times. The J gene is TRBJ2-1, the V gene TRBV20-1; D unresolved. Germline V lookup: CDR1 DFQATT, CDR2 SNEGSKA (reference sequence). V gave up 5 bases and J gave up 0 bases, with 14 bases separating them. There are 15 residues in the CDR3. CDR3: CSALPDTSSYNEQFF. CDR3 sequence (DNA): TGCAGTGCTCTCCCCGACACAAGCTCCTACAATGAGCAGTTCTTC.

V usage is TRBV28 and J usage is TRBJ2-7; TRBD2 is a possible D gene (5 bases). CDR3 length equals 14 residues. Germline lookup yields CDR1 MDHEN and CDR2 SYDVKM. Trimming cost V 2 bases and J 5 bases, with 13 bases left between them. The chain's CDR3 is CASSLTSWSDEQYF. CDR3 coding DNA: TGTGCCAGCAGTTTAACTAGTTGGTCAGACGAGCAGTACTTC.

This clonotype was counted a single time. This sequence joins TRBV7-6 and TRBJ2-1; 13 bases agree with TRBD2. Trimming cost V 0 bases and J 4 bases; bases outside gene matches: 6. The CDR3 totals 18 residues. CDR1 and CDR2 from the germline V gene are SGHVS and FNYEAQ. Written as DNA, the CDR3 is TGTGCCAGCAGCTTAGCTCAAATACTAGCGGGGGGGTACAATGAGCAGTTCTTC. Protein: CASSLAQILAGGYNEQFF.

The chain combines TRBV6-4 with TRBJ2-7; perhaps TRBD1 as D (5 bases). V was pared by 3 bases and J by 2 bases, with 14 bases between. The CDR3 has 15 residues. The germline CDR1 and CDR2 sequences are MRHNA and SNTAGT. CDR3 sequence: CASSEWGLGTYEQYF. For the CDR3, the DNA is TGTGCCAGCAGTGAATGGGGCTTAGGCACCTACGAGCAGTACTTC.

This clonotype was found a few times. The chain has TRBV5-1 and TRBJ1-1; a possible D gene is TRBD1 (6 bases). The V end lost 6 bases, the J end lost 1 base, and 13 bases lay between the germline ends. The germline V gene encodes CDR1 SGHRS and CDR2 YFSETQ. The CDR3 is 14 amino acids. The CDR3 DNA reads as TGCGCCAGCACCTTAACAGGGTGGAACACTGAAGCTTTCTTT. This codes for CASTLTGWNTEAFF.

This clonotype was seen a few times. V is TRBV7-9 and J is TRBJ2-7, with 9 bases that match TRBD1. V dropped 5 bases and J dropped 0; count of bases not matched to a gene: 8. Germline CDR1 SEHNR, CDR2 FQNEAQ (reference sequence). The length of the CDR3 is 16 residues. The CDR3 nucleotides read TGTGCCAGCAGCCCACTACAGGGGGCGAGCTCCTACGAGCAGTACTTC. This translates into CASSPLQGASSYEQYF. Full variable domain (missing parts from reference TRBV7-9 and TRBJ2-7): DTGVSQNPRHKITKRGQNVTFRCDPISEHNRLYWYRQTLGQGPEFLTYFQNEAQLEKSRLLSDRFSAERPKGSFSTLEIQRTEQGDSAMYLCASSPLQGASSYEQYFGPGTRLTVT.

V is TRBV19 and J is TRBJ1-6; D is ambiguous. Trimming removed 4 bases at V and 5 bases at J, with 9 bases between. The CDR3 loop spans 14 amino acids. CDR1 LNHDA and CDR2 SQIVND come from the germline V gene (reference sequence). In DNA form, the CDR3 reads TGTGCCAGTAGTAAAGCTCTGGATAATTCACCCCTCCACTTT. The encoded protein is CASSKALDNSPLHF.

This clonotype was seen only a few times. The rearrangement joins TRBV28 to TRBJ2-7; 8 nucleotides line up with TRBD2. V was pared by 0 bases and J by 3 bases, with 7 bases of the junction left unmatched. The germline V gene has CDR1 MDHEN and CDR2 SYDVKM. This CDR3 contains 16 residues. The CDR3 sequence is CASSLCNSGVCYEQYF. CDR3 DNA: TGTGCCAGCAGTTTATGCAATAGCGGGGTATGCTACGAGCAGTACTTC.

This clonotype was seen more than once but under ten times. The chain couples TRBV20-1 to TRBJ2-1; D unresolved. Trimming took 5 bases from V and 12 from J, leaving 14 bases between them. The V gene's germline CDR1 is DFQATT and CDR2 SNEGSKA (reference sequence). This CDR3 has 11 amino acids. The CDR3 sequence: CSAPDVGMQFF. The CDR3 coding sequence is TGCAGTGCTCCCGACGTTGGGATGCAGTTCTTC.

The chain has TRBV5-6 and TRBJ2-7, with D possibly TRBD1 on 6 matching bases. The CDR3 has 14 amino acids. Germline V CDR1 and CDR2: SGHDT, YYEEEE. V lost 6 bases, J lost 2 bases, and 15 bases lay in between. DNA of the CDR3: TGTGCCAGCAATTTCCGGACAGACCCCTACGAGCAGTACTTC. It specifies CASNFRTDPYEQYF.

This clonotype has more than one count but fewer than ten. The genes are TRBV12-3 or TRBV12-4 and TRBJ1-5; D might be TRBD1 (5 bases). The V end was cut by 5 bases, the J end by 4 bases, with 21 bases between. CDR3 length equals 17 residues. CDR3 nucleotides: TGTGCCAGCAGTCCCGGGACCGGTAATTTAGCAAATCAGCCCCAGCATTTT. Translated: CASSPGTGNLANQPQHF.